This T cell receptor (beta chain) was recorded in a study of T cell repertoires in cytomegalovirus infection. Study-wide context: In the study, CMV epitopes included recently identified HLA-C-restricted and well-studied HLA-B-restricted ones. TCR beta signatures that were public indicated CMV infection and matching HLA type.

The CDR3 has 13 residues. Trimming left V 6 bases short and J 5 bases short, with 13 bases between. Per the germline V gene, CDR1 is SGHVS and CDR2 is FNYEAQ. TCRdb used MiXCR to reprocess the reads, holding one entry per CDR3 protein. The sample contains around 69,000 distinct CDR3 sequences, more than 20% of which appear only once. As concerns this clonotype: Antigen: not known.

Study-wide results and caveats: The response measured ex vivo was dominated by TCR beta clonotypes (HLA-C-restricted and CMV-specific).

The sequenced sample was CD8+ T cells from cultured PBMCs, obtained from culture after CMV antigen stimulation. The TCR was taken from a human donor in good health (CMV status not recorded). Some clones in this sample may be carry-over from other donors' samples. J is TRBJ2-5 and V is TRBV7-6, with a tentative D call TRBD2 (6 bases). Here the CDR3 reads CASSRPEGETQYF. The CDR3 DNA is TGTGCCAGCAGTCGACCGGAGGGGGAGACCCAGTACTTC.